The present entry profiles one TCR beta chain with its context. These data come from a study of blood T cell repertoires in COVID-19. Overall study context: Sources were T cells, B-cell-depleted T cells, or PBMCs; the material itself was cDNA or gDNA.

TCRdb's table, derived via immunoSEQ multiplex PCR, lists solely in-frame clones and lacks some. Among roughly 150,000 clones listed, roughly 85% were seen once. Specimen: peripheral blood. The source is a man aged 45-65 years with acute or convalescent COVID-19.

The CDR3 loop is CASSLEPLVQETQYF. The CDR3 DNA is TGTGCCAGCAGCTTGGAGCCCCTAGTCCAAGAGACCCAGTACTTC. This chain joins TRBV5-4 and TRBJ2-5; D not certain. The germline V gene has CDR1 SGHNT and CDR2 YYREEE (reference sequence). The CDR3 length is 15 residues. V was cut by 0 bases and J by 1 base, with 10 bases left in between.